This TCR beta chain was documented in a study of shared clonotypes between healthy human individuals. Trimming cost V 1 base and J 8 bases, with 15 bases left between them. Germline assignment: CDR1 SGHTA and CDR2 FQGNSA. The length of the CDR3 is 15 residues. This clone was found many times. Its antigen is currently unknown. TCRdb keeps only in-frame clones here, not all; method: immunoSEQ multiplex PCR. Here the sample spans over a million clones, about 76% being singletons. A CD45RA-negative memory subset and a CD45RA+ naive subset were separated from the CD4+ cells. Study observations and caveats: When naive CD4 clonotypes were compared across a few donors, 4% to 5.5% were shared.

The TCR comes from a man younger than 35 in good health. The sample consisted of memory CD4+ T cells sorted from blood. Subset given: CD45RA-negative fraction. The gene calls are TRBV7-2 and TRBJ2-1; the D is unclear. The DNA of the CDR3 is TGTGCCAGCAGCTTAGTCCTCGGGCAGGCGGATGAGCAGTTCTTC. It yields the protein CASSLVLGQADEQFF.